The 15 T cell receptor beta chains given below trace back to one sample, sequenced in a study of cytomegalovirus exposure and HLA in healthy donors. The PCR employed 60 Vbeta primers together with 13 Jbeta primers. Sequencing used immunoSEQ multiplex PCR; TCRdb keeps in-frame clones, though not all of them. Among 150,000 to 200,000 clones listed, about 77% were seen once. Sequenced sample: PBMCs. The receptors here all came from a woman aged 25 to 39 in good health and CMV-seropositive.

The chain uses TRBV20-1 and TRBJ2-1, with D unresolved. The V gene lost 2 bases and the J gene lost 9 bases, with 8 bases spanning the gap. The CDR3 is made up of 11 amino acids. CDR1 is DFQATT, CDR2 SNEGSKA, per germline (reference sequence). CDR3 in amino acids: CSARQLREQFF. CDR3 in DNA: TGCAGTGCTAGACAGTTACGTGAGCAGTTCTTC.

In DNA form, the CDR3 reads TGCGCCAGCAGCCAAGATGGCCCACCCTACAATGAGCAGTTCTTC. This codes for CASSQDGPPYNEQFF. The V call is TRBV4-1, the J call TRBJ2-1, with unresolved D. CDR1 and CDR2 from the germline V gene are MGHRA and YSYEKL. The CDR3 covers 15 residues. Trimming shortened V by 0 bases and J by 2 bases, and 8 bases separated the two germline ends.

The V and J genes are TRBV5-1 and TRBJ2-5; maybe TRBD1 (6 bases). The CDR3 has 12 residues. Germline V lookup: CDR1 SGHRS, CDR2 YFSETQ. Trimming removed 6 bases from V and 4 bases from J, with 10 bases in between. The CDR3 nucleotides read TGCGCCAGCACGCGAGGGGGAGAGACCCAGTACTTC. It specifies CASTRGGETQYF.

This clone was detected a few times. In the same sample, other DNA sequences code for this CDR3. V usage is TRBV27 and J usage is TRBJ2-7; possibly TRBD2 for D (6 bases). Trimming cost V 0 bases and J 0 bases, with 6 bases left between them. The CDR3 spans 14 residues. Germline V gene data show CDR1 as MNHEY and CDR2 as SMNVEV (reference sequence). CDR3 in amino acids: CASSLSGGSYEQYF. CDR3 DNA: TGTGCCAGCAGTTTATCGGGAGGCTCCTACGAGCAGTACTTC.

The chain is built from TRBV6-6 and TRBJ1-1; TRBD1 might be the D (5 bases). With 2 bases removed from V and 1 base from J, the gap between germline ends came to 8 bases. This CDR3 comprises 14 residues. Germline-derived CDR1 and CDR2 are MNHNY and SVGAGI (reference sequence). CDR3: CASSYRGRNTEAFF. The CDR3 DNA follows: TGTGCCAGCAGTTACCGGGGGAGGAACACTGAAGCTTTCTTT.

V usage is TRBV20-1 and J usage is TRBJ2-7, with a weak D call TRBD2 (5 bases). Germline V gene lookup returns CDR1 DFQATT and CDR2 SNEGSKA (reference sequence). The CDR3 contains 11 residues. V dropped 4 bases and J dropped 7 bases, with 11 bases sitting between them. The CDR3 here is CSAINTGEQYF. The CDR3 nucleotides read TGCAGTGCTATCAACACGGGGGAGCAGTACTTC.

The V call is TRBV2, the J call TRBJ1-6; a weak D match, TRBD1 (5 bases). The CDR3 is made up of 14 amino acids. Germline values: CDR1 SNHLY, CDR2 FYNNEI. V lost 8 bases, J lost 10 bases, and 18 bases lay in between. CDR3 coding DNA: TGTGCCAGCGGCGGGGACCTTATGGGGTCACCCCTCCACTTT. Amino acids: CASGGDLMGSPLHF.

As DNA, the CDR3 is TGCGCCAGCAGTCAATCACCGGACAGGCGGGCTTCACCCCTCCACTTT. This gives the protein CASSQSPDRRASPLHF. The chain links TRBV23-1 to TRBJ1-6; the match to TRBD1 covers 7 bases. TRBV23-1 is an open reading frame, and its role is uncertain. The CDR3 extends over 16 amino acids. Trimming cost V 0 bases and J 9 bases; bases outside gene matches: 8.

The V and J genes are TRBV7-9 and TRBJ1-2; 9 nucleotides match TRBD1. The V segment lost 5 bases and the J segment 2 bases; nucleotides outside the gene matches: 6. CDR3 length: 15 amino acids. Germline loops: CDR1 SEHNR, CDR2 FQNEAQ (reference sequence). CDR3: CASSDRQGVNYGYTF. CDR3 DNA sequence: TGTGCCAGCAGCGATCGACAGGGGGTAAACTATGGCTACACCTTC.

This clone appeared a single time. This chain uses TRBV4-1 with TRBJ2-7, with D unclear. The germline CDR1 and CDR2 sequences are MGHRA and YSYEKL. CDR3 size: 14 residues. Trimming stripped 3 bases from V and 2 bases from J, with 11 bases between. DNA of the CDR3: TGCGCCAGCAGCCAGTCCGTAGGAGCCTACGAGCAGTACTTC. Translating it yields CASSQSVGAYEQYF.

In this sample, this clone turned up a few times. The chain carries TRBV13 and TRBJ2-1; D possibly corresponds to TRBD1 (5 bases). V was clipped by 6 bases and J by 4 bases, with 10 bases between them. This CDR3 contains 13 residues. Per the germline V gene, CDR1 is PRHDT and CDR2 is FYEKMQ (reference sequence). DNA of the CDR3: TGTGCCAGCAGAGACAGACGTTACAATGAGCAGTTCTTC. Amino acid sequence: CASRDRRYNEQFF.

V and J are TRBV2 and TRBJ2-1; TRBD2 aligns across 8 bases. This CDR3 comprises 16 residues. Germline V gene sequence: CDR1 SNHLY, CDR2 FYNNEI. V was pared by 10 bases and J by 9 bases, with 20 bases of the junction left unmatched. CDR3 region: CAIRGPLAATIGEQFF. CDR3 in DNA: TGTGCCATAAGAGGGCCACTAGCGGCTACAATAGGTGAGCAGTTCTTC.

V is TRBV6-1 and J is TRBJ1-2; D remains unclear. The germline V gene encodes CDR1 MNHNS and CDR2 SASEGT. This CDR3 has 15 amino acids. V dropped 5 bases and J dropped 2 bases, with 15 bases sitting between them. Here the CDR3 reads CASSREHGGNYGYTF. The DNA of the CDR3 is TGTGCCAGCAGTCGGGAGCACGGAGGGAACTATGGCTACACCTTC.

This clone was seen only once. The chain couples TRBV4-2 to TRBJ1-1; D might be TRBD1 (5 bases). Germline V gene data show CDR1 as LGHNA and CDR2 as YNFKEQ. The ends were cut back, 0 bases at V and 6 bases at J, with 14 bases in the middle. This CDR3 region has 15 residues. The CDR3 sequence: CASSQDFQEGAEAFF. DNA for the CDR3: TGTGCCAGCAGCCAAGATTTCCAGGAAGGGGCTGAAGCTTTCTTT.

V and J are TRBV25-1 and TRBJ1-3; D is uncertain. Trimming cost V 3 bases and J 4 bases, with 7 bases left between them. Germline V gene lookup returns CDR1 MGHDK and CDR2 SYGVNS. The CDR3 contains 13 residues. The CDR3 DNA follows: TGTGCCAGCAGTGAGGCATTCGGAAACACCATATATTTT. Translation gives CASSEAFGNTIYF.